This TCR beta chain emerged from a study of blood T cell repertoires in COVID-19. Study-level information: PBMCs, B-cell-depleted T cells, or T cells were the source of the cDNA or gDNA that made up the material.

Germline V gene data show CDR1 as LNHDA and CDR2 as SQIVND (reference sequence). Trimming removed 3 bases at V and 6 bases at J, with 12 bases between. The CDR3 is made up of 15 amino acids. Profiling relied on immunoSEQ multiplex PCR, and the TCRdb table lists in-frame clones only, not all of them. The sample shows about 160,000 clones, approximately 84% of them seen only once. Source material: peripheral blood. The clonotype originates from a woman of 80 years or more with acute or convalescent COVID-19. The rearrangement joins TRBV19 to TRBJ1-6; D is unclear. CDR3 nucleotides: TGTGCCAGTAGTATCGCGGCGTTGGGTAATTCACCCCTCCACTTT. Its translation: CASSIAALGNSPLHF.